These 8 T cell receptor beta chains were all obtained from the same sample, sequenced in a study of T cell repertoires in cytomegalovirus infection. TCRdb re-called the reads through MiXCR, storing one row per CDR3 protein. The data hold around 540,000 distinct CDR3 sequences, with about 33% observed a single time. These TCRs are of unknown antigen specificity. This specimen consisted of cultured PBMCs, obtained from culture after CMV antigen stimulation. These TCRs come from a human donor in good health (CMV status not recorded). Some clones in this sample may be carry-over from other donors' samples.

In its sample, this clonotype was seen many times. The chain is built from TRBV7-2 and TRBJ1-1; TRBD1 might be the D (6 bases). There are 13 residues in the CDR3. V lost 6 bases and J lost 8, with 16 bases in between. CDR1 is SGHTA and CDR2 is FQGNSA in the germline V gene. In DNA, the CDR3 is TGTGCCAGCAGAACGACAGGACCTACAGAAGCTTTCTTT. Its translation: CASRTTGPTEAFF. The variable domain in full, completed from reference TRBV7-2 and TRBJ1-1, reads GAGVSQSPSNKVTEKGKDVELRCDPISGHTALYWYRQSLGQGLEFLIYFQGNSAPDKSGLPSDRFSAERTGGSVSTLTIQRTQQEDSAVYLCASRTTGPTEAFFGQGTRLTVV.

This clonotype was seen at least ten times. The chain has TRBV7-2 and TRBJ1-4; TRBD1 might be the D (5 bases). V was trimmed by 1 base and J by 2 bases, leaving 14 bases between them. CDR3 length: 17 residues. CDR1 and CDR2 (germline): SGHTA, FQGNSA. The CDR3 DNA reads TGTGCCAGCAGCTTAGGCGGGGGGGGGACGACTAATGAAAAACTGTTTTTT. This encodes CASSLGGGGTTNEKLFF.

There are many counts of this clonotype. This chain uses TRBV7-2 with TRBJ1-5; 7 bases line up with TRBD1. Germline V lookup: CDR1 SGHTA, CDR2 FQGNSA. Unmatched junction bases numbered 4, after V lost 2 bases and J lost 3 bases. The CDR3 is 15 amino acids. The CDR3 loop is CASSLWTGHNQPQHF. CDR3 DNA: TGTGCCAGCAGCTTATGGACAGGTCACAATCAGCCCCAGCATTTT.

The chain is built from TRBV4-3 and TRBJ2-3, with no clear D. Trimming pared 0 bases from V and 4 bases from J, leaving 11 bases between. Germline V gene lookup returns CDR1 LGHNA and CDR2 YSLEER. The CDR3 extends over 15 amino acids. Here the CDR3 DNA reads TGCGCCAGCAGCCAAGACTACAAAAATGCAGATACGCAGTATTTT. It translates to CASSQDYKNADTQYF.

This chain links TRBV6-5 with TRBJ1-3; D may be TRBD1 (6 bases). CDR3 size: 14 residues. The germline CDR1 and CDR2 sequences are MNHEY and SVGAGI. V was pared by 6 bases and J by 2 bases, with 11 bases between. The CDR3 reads CASRKSGAGNTIYF. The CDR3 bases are TGTGCCAGCAGAAAGTCAGGGGCTGGAAACACCATATATTTT.

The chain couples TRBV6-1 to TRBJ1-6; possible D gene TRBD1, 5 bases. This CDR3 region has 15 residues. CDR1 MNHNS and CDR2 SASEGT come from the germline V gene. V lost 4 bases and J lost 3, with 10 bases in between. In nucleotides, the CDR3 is TGTGCCAGCAGTGCGGGACTCTTCTATAATTCACCCCTCCACTTT. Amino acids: CASSAGLFYNSPLHF.

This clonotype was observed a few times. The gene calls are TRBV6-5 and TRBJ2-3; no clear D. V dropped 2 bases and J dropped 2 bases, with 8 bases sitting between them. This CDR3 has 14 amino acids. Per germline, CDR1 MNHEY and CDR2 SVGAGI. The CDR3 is CASSYRSFTDTQYF. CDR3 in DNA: TGTGCCAGCAGTTACAGGAGTTTCACAGATACGCAGTATTTT.

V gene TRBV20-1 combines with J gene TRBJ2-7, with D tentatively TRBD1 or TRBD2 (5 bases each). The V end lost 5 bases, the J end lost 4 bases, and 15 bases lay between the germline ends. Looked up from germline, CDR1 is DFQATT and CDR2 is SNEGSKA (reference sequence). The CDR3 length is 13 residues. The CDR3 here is CSALPRDEYEQYF. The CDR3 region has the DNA TGCAGTGCTTTGCCCCGGGACGAATACGAGCAGTACTTC.